This TCR beta chain was identified during a study of blood T cell repertoires in COVID-19. About the research overall: From T cells, B-cell-depleted T cells, or PBMCs came the material, which was cDNA or gDNA.

During active infection, Seattle patients enrolled and were then monitored through disease. Original handling: Nucleated cell number was recorded as an estimate derived from reference gene primer amplification. Only in-frame clones appear in the TCRdb table, and some are missing; sequencing was by immunoSEQ multiplex PCR. The DNA was the basis for D and trimming; V, J and clone size are from that table. The table includes 300,000 to 350,000 clones, around nine tenths detected once. Trimming cost V 3 bases and J 7 bases; bases outside gene matches: 16. The CDR3 is 17 amino acids. Germline lookup yields CDR1 LNHDA and CDR2 SQIVND (reference sequence).

The rearrangement joins TRBV19 to TRBJ2-7, with 9 nucleotides matching TRBD2. Sequenced input: peripheral blood. This receptor was identified in a young woman with COVID-19, enrolled during active disease. CDR3 in amino acids: CASSIFPPSAGGTEQYF. CDR3 nucleotides: TGTGCCAGTAGTATTTTCCCCCCCTCCGCGGGAGGGACGGAGCAGTACTTC.